This T cell receptor beta chain was recovered during a study of post-analysis software for immune sequencing data. The overall study: Disease trajectories encompassed relapsing-remitting, secondary progressive and progressive-relapsing multiple sclerosis. Study conclusions and caveats: Controls had lower frequencies than patients of 4 or 5 TRBV segments, which included TRBV5-6, TRBV5-1 and TRBV20-1.

V trimming: 4 bases; J trimming: 6 bases; junction bases outside the gene matches: 8. Germline V CDR1 and CDR2: SGHDT, YYEEEE. This CDR3 contains 16 residues. Of note for this clonotype: Its antigen remains unknown. A read error may explain this, as a much larger clone is one base away. Likely a read error: the CDR3 ends without its conserved phenylalanine or tryptophan.

The library was made from cDNA and included unique molecular identifiers. Yield was roughly 0.5 million cDNA molecules from roughly 1 to 10 million T cells. TCRdb called the PCR reads again in MiXCR, with one record for every CDR3 protein. The sample lists some 240,000 distinct CDR3 sequences; 36% were seen once. This receptor was identified in a girl aged 5-17 years with multiple sclerosis. This sequence joins TRBV5-6 and TRBJ2-1; TRBD2 matches 12 bases. The sample taken for sequencing was blood. The CDR3 loop reads CASSPRLAGDTNEQFV. For the CDR3, the DNA is TGTGCCAGCAGCCCCCGACTAGCGGGAGACACCAATGAGCAGTTCGTC.